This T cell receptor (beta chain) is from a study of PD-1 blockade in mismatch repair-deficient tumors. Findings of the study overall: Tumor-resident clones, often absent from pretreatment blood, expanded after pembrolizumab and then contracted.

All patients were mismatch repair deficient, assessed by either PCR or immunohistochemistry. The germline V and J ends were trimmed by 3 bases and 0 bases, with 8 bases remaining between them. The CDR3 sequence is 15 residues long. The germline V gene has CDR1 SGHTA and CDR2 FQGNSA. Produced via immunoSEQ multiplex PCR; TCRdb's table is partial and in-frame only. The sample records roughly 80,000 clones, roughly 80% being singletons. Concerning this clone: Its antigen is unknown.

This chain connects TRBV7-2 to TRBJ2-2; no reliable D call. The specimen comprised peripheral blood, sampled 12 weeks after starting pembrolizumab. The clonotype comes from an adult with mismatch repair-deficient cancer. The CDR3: CASSFNGPNTGELFF. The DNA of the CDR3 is TGTGCCAGCAGCTTTAACGGACCGAACACCGGGGAGCTGTTTTTT.